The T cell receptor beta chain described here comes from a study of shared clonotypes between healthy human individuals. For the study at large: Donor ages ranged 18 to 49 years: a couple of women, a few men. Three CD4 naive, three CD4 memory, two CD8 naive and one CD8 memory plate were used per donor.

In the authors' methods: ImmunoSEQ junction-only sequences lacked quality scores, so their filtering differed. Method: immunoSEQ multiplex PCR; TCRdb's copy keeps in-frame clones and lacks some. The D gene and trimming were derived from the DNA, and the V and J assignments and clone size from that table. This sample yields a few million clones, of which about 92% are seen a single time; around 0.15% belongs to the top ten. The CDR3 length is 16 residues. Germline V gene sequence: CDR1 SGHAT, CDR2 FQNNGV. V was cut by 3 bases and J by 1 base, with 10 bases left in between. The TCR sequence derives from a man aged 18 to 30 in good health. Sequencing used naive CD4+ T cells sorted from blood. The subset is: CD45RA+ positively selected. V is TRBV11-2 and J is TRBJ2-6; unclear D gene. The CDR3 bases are TGTGCCAGCAGCTTTGGAACGTCTTCTGGGGCCAACGTCCTGACTTTC. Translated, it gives CASSFGTSSGANVLTF.